This T cell receptor beta chain was retrieved from a study of tumor-infiltrating lymphocytes in primary liver carcinoma. The study extracted blood RNA from unsorted whole blood and also extracted germline DNA. Blood samples of four milliliters were drawn preoperatively. Per germline, CDR1 SGHAT and CDR2 FQNNGV. The CDR3 extends over 15 amino acids. Production of TCR beta cDNA used about 500 ng total RNA together with a constant-region primer. Slightly modified ARM-PCR, run as three nested multiplex PCR rounds, produced the TCR beta libraries. The two initial PCR rounds, 9 to 11 cycles each, used TRBV1-TRBV30 forward and C-beta reverse primers. MiXCR, run by TCRdb on the multiplex PCR reads, gives a single entry per CDR3 protein. The sample records approximately 330,000 distinct CDR3 sequences, 65% being singletons. About this clonotype itself: Germline and junction disagree at one end, which may indicate a read error.

The rearrangement links TRBV11-2 to TRBJ1-4, with unresolved D. This clonotype originated in a man aged 35 to 55 with primary liver carcinoma and hepatitis B virus infection. The sample taken for sequencing was peripheral blood. The CDR3 loop is CPSSLDRGLGGKLFF. The CDR3 nucleotides are TGTCCCAGCAGCTTAGATCGGGGTCTAGGTGGAAAACTGTTTTTT.